This T cell receptor (beta chain) stems from a study of beta chain features in type 1 diabetes. Study results and caveats: Across all four CD4+ subsets, people with type 1 diabetes showed modestly shorter TCRB CDR3s.

Sequenced material consisted of expressed TCRB transcripts (all of the isolated RNA was reverse transcribed). TCRdb's table, derived via immunoSEQ multiplex PCR, lists solely in-frame clones and lacks some. This sample has about 53,000 clones; about three fifths occur once, and the top ten carry 0.29%. V shed 2 bases and J shed 0 bases, with 18 bases lying between them. Germline V gene data show CDR1 as SGHRS and CDR2 as YFSETQ. The CDR3 extends over 18 amino acids. For this clone: Its specificity is unknown.

The V and J genes are TRBV5-1 and TRBJ2-1; D not resolved. The sequence derives from a woman in her 30s with type 1 diabetes. The sample taken for sequencing was stem cell memory CD4+ T cells from blood. The CDR3 sequence is CASSFGRRRNFSYNEQFF. CDR3 DNA sequence: TGCGCCAGCAGCTTCGGCAGGCGACGAAACTTCTCCTACAATGAGCAGTTCTTC.